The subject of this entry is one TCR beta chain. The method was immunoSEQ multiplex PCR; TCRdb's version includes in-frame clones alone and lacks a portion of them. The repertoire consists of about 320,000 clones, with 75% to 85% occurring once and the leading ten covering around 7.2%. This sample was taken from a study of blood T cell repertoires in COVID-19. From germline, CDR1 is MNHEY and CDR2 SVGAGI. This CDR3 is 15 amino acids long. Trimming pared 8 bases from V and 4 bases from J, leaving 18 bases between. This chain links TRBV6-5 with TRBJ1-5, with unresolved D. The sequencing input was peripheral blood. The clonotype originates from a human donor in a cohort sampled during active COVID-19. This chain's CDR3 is CASRRATAGNQPQHF. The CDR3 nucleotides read TGTGCCAGCCGTCGGGCCACCGCGGGGAATCAGCCCCAGCATTTT.